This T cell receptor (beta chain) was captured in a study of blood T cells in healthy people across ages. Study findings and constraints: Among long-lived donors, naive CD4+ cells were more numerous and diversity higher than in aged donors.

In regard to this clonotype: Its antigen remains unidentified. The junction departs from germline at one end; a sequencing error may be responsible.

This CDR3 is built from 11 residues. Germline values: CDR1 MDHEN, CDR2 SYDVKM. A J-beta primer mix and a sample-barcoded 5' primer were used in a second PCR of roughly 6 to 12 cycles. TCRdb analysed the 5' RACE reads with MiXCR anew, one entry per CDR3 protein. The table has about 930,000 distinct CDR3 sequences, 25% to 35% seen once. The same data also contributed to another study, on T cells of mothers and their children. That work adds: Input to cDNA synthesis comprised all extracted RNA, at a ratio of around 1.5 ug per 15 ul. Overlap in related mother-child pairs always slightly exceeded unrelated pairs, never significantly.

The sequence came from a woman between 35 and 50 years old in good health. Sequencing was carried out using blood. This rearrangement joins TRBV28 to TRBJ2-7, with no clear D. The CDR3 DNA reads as TGTGCCGGCAGTCAGACATACGAGCAGTACTTC. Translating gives CAGSQTYEQYF.